The clone carrying this T cell receptor (beta chain) has more than one count but fewer than ten. Its antigen is unidentified. The data belong to a study of OX40 agonist ivuxolimab in advanced cancers. Study overall: The dose-escalation cohort was roughly 84% male, with a mean age of approximately 62 years, ranging about 23 to 79. Whole-study findings and limits: In CD8+ T cells, expanded clones were on average more numerous than in CD4+. Antigen specificity remained undetermined for the expanded peripheral T cells. By week 6 at 0.1 to 3.0 mg/kg, blood CD4+ and CD8+ T cells had expanded clonally.

Data came from immunoSEQ multiplex PCR; TCRdb stores just in-frame clones and leaves some out. The data show tens of thousands of clones, approximately 85% seen once. The CDR3 is 15 amino acids. Trimming took 0 bases from V and 9 from J, leaving 12 bases between them. Germline values: CDR1 SGHTA, CDR2 FQGNSA. Here the sequenced sample was CD4+ or CD8+ T cells sorted from blood, taken in a trial of the OX40 agonist ivuxolimab. The chain combines TRBV7-2 with TRBJ1-6; weak D call: TRBD1 (6 bases). The clonotype comes from an adult with an advanced solid tumor such as melanoma, head and neck, liver or kidney cancer. CDR3 protein: CASSLAGHDISPLHF. The DNA for the CDR3 is TGTGCCAGCAGCTTAGCGGGACACGACATTTCACCCCTCCACTTT.